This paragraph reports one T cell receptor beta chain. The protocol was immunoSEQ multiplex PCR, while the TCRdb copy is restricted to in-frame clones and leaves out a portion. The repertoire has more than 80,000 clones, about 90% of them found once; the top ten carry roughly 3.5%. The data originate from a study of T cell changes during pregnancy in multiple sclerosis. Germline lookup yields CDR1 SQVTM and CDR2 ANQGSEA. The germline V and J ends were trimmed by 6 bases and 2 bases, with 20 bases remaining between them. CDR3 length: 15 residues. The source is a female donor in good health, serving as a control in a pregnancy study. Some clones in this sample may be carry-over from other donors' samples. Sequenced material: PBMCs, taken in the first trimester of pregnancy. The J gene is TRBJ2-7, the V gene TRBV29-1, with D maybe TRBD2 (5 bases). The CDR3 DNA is TGCAGCGTCGCCCGAGGGTCACGAGGAGCCTACGAGCAGTACTTC. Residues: CSVARGSRGAYEQYF.